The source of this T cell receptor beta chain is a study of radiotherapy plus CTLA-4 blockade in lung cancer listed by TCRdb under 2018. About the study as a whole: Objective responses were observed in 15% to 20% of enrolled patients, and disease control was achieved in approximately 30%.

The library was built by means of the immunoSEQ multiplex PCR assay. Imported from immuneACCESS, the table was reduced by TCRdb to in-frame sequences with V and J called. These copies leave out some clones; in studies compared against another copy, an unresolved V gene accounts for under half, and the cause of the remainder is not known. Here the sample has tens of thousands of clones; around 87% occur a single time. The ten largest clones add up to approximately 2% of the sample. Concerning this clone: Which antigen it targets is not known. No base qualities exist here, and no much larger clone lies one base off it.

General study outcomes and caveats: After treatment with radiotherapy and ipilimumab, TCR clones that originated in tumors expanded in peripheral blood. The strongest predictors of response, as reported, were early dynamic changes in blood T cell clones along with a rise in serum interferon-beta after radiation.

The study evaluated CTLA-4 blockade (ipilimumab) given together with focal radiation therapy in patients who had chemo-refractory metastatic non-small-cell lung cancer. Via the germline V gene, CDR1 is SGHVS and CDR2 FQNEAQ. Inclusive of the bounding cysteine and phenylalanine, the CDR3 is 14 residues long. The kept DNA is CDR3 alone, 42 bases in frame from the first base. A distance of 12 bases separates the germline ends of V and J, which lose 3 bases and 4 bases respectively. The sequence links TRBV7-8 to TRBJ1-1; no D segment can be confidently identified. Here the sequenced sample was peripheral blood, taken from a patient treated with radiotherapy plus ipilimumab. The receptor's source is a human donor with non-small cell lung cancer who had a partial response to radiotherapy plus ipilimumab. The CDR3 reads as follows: CASSLEGLGTEAFF. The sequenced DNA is TGTGCCAGCAGCTTGGAGGGATTGGGCACTGAAGCTTTCTTT.